The 13 T cell receptor beta chains below were found in one sample sequenced in a study of technical replicates of blood from several donors. The repertoire was sequenced with immunoSEQ multiplex PCR; TCRdb's copy has only in-frame clones and lacks some. Of some 93,000 clones listed, 95% are singletons. The sequencing sample was made of T cells isolated from PBMCs. These receptors all stem from a human donor in good health.

The chain carries TRBV10-3 and TRBJ1-2, with 7 bases lining up with TRBD1. The trim removed 11 bases at V and 5 bases at J, leaving 8 bases unmatched. There are 12 residues in the CDR3. Looked up from germline, CDR1 is ENHRY and CDR2 is SYGVKD. CDR3 DNA: TGTGCCGCACAGGGGTTCAGATATGGCTACACCTTC. Amino acids: CAAQGFRYGYTF.

The V gene is TRBV10-3, the J gene TRBJ2-1, with D perhaps matching TRBD1 (6 bases). The length of the CDR3 is 15 residues. The ends were cut back, 3 bases at V and 10 bases at J, with 19 bases in the middle. Looked up from germline, CDR1 is ENHRY and CDR2 is SYGVKD. CDR3 loop: CAISDPGGGHLEQFF. CDR3 nucleotides: TGTGCCATCAGTGACCCAGGTGGGGGACATTTAGAGCAGTTCTTC.

V gene TRBV2 combines with J gene TRBJ1-1, with D possibly matching TRBD1 (6 bases). This CDR3 has 21 residues. From germline, CDR1 is SNHLY and CDR2 FYNNEI. V dropped 6 bases and J dropped 0 bases, with 32 bases sitting between them. The CDR3 reads CASRHGQGWLRTSPLNTEAFF. The CDR3 bases are TGTGCCAGCAGGCACGGGCAGGGGTGGTTGCGGACAAGCCCTTTGAACACTGAAGCTTTCTTT.

The rearrangement joins TRBV4-1 to TRBJ2-7; 8 positions match TRBD1. Per germline, CDR1 MGHRA and CDR2 YSYEKL. This CDR3 comprises 15 residues. Unmatched junction bases numbered 7, after V lost 1 base and J lost 5 bases. CDR3 protein: CASSQVADRVHEQYF. CDR3 bases: TGCGCCAGCAGCCAAGTGGCGGACAGGGTCCACGAGCAGTACTTC.

The rearrangement uses TRBV18 and TRBJ1-2; 10 nucleotides agree with TRBD1. Germline V gene lookup returns CDR1 KGHSH and CDR2 LQKENI. This CDR3 contains 14 residues. J lost 6 bases, V lost 5 bases, and 6 bases had no gene match. CDR3 in amino acids: CASSFGQGGDGYTF. CDR3 nucleotides: TGTGCCAGCTCATTTGGACAGGGGGGCGATGGCTACACCTTC. The variable domain in full, with the rest retrieved from reference TRBV18 and TRBJ1-2, is NAGVMQNPRHLVRRRGQEARLRCSPMKGHSHVYWYRQLPEEGLKFMVYLQKENIIDESGMPKERFSAEFPKEGPSILRIQQVVRGDSAAYFCASSFGQGGDGYTFGSGTRLTVV.

In this sample, this clone turned up once. The chain has TRBV6-1 and TRBJ1-2; TRBD1 matches 9 bases. The V gene's germline CDR1 is MNHNS and CDR2 SASEGT. The CDR3 is 16 amino acids. The junction had 10 bases not matched to a gene; V was cut back by 4 bases and J by 4 bases. CDR3 region: CASSVSWGQGSYGYTF. CDR3 DNA sequence: TGTGCCAGCAGTGTTTCGTGGGGACAGGGTTCCTATGGCTACACCTTC.

This clone turned up a few times. The chain is built from TRBV5-6 and TRBJ1-1, with D uncertain. The CDR3 loop spans 15 amino acids. CDR1 and CDR2 (germline): SGHDT, YYEEEE. V was cut by 1 base and J by 0 bases, with 10 bases left in between. CDR3: CASSLWRDMNTEAFF. CDR3 bases: TGTGCCAGCAGCTTGTGGAGGGATATGAACACTGAAGCTTTCTTT.

With respect to this clone: The junction departs from the called germline gene at one end, perhaps through a read error. V gene TRBV5-5 combines with J gene TRBJ2-7; 11 bases agree with TRBD1. In germline, CDR1 is SGHKS, CDR2 YYEKEE (reference sequence). This CDR3 contains 14 residues. CDR3 DNA: TGTGCCAGCAGTTTGGGACAGGGGGCCTACGAGCAGTACTTC. As protein: CASSLGQGAYEQYF.

The chain employs TRBV18 and TRBJ1-1; D is ambiguous. CDR1 is KGHSH, CDR2 LQKENI, per germline. This CDR3 comprises 11 residues. Trimming took off 3 bases at V and 8 bases at J, with 7 bases between the two ends. The DNA of the CDR3 is TGTGCCAGCTCACCCGACATAGAAGCTTTCTTT. Encoded protein: CASSPDIEAFF.

The chain uses TRBV29-1 and TRBJ2-3; 7 bases agree with TRBD2. CDR3 length: 15 residues. The trim removed 4 bases at V and 0 bases at J, leaving 7 bases unmatched. CDR1 is SQVTM, CDR2 ANQGSEA, per germline. CDR3 nucleotide sequence: TGCAGCGTTGGCCGGGGGGAATCTAGCACAGATACGCAGTATTTT. This translates into CSVGRGESSTDTQYF.

This chain uses TRBV13 with TRBJ2-1; perhaps TRBD1 as D (5 bases). The CDR3 sequence is 16 residues long. Per the germline V gene, CDR1 is PRHDT and CDR2 is FYEKMQ (reference sequence). Deletions cut 5 bases from V and 0 bases from J, with 14 bases between. CDR3 DNA sequence: TGTGCCAGCAGCCCAACTTCAAGGGGCTCCTACAATGAGCAGTTCTTC. This codes for CASSPTSRGSYNEQFF.

The chain carries TRBV7-3 and TRBJ2-1, with D perhaps matching TRBD2 (6 bases). V lost 1 base and J lost 6, with 13 bases in between. This CDR3 contains 15 residues. The V gene's germline CDR1 is SGHTA and CDR2 FQGTGA. The CDR3 DNA reads as TGTGCCAGCAGCTTAAACTTCGCCGGGGGCAATGAGCAGTTCTTC. Its translation is CASSLNFAGGNEQFF.

CDR3 coding DNA: TGTGCCAGCAGTCACACAGGGGATAATCAGCCCCAGCATTTT. Its protein is CASSHTGDNQPQHF. The genes are TRBV27 and TRBJ1-5; 7 bases match TRBD1. Germline V gene data show CDR1 as MNHEY and CDR2 as SMNVEV (reference sequence). Trimming removed 5 bases from V and 4 bases from J; junction bases left unmatched: 5. The CDR3 consists of 14 residues.